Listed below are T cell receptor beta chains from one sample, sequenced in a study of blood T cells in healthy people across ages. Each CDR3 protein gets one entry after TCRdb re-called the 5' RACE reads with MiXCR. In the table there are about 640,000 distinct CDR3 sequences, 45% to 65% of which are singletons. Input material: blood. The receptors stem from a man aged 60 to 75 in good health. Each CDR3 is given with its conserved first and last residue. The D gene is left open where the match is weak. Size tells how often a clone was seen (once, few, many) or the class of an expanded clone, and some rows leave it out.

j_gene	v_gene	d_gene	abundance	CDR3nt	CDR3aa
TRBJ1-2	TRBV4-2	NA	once	TGTGCCAGCAGCCAGGCCCCCAGGGAGGCGGAGGGCTACACCTTC	CASSQAPREAEGYTF
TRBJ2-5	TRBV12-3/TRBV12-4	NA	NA	TGTGCCAGCAGTTTTAACGAGGGGGAGACCCAGTACTTC	CASSFNEGETQYF
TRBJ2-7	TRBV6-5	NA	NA	TGTGCCAGCAGCCTGGCCCCGGCCGAGCAGTACTTC	CASSLAPAEQYF
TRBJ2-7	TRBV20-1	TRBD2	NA	TGCAGTGCTAGAGCAACTAGCGCAAACTCCTACGAGCAGTACTTC	CSARATSANSYEQYF
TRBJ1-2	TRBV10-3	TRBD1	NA	TGTGCCATCAGTGAGGACAGGGGCACTAACTATGGCTACACCTTC	CAISEDRGTNYGYTF
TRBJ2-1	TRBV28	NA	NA	TGTGCCAGCAGTTTACCGACAAGTTCCTACAATGAGCAGTTCTTC	CASSLPTSSYNEQFF
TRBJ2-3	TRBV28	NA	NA	TGTGCTGTAGGGACGGAGAGCACAGATACGCAGTATTTT	CAVGTESTDTQYF
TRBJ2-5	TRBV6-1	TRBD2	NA	TGTGCCAGCCAGCGGTCTAGCGGGGGGGCAGTCCAAGAGACCCAGTACTTC	CASQRSSGGAVQETQYF
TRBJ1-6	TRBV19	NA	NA	TGTGCCAGTACCCGGGACACCTCTAAACCCCTCCACTTT	CASTRDTSKPLHF
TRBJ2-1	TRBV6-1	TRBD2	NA	TGTGCCAGCCTTCAGCGGGGGGCTAACAATGAGCAGTTCTTC	CASLQRGANNEQFF
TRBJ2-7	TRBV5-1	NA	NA	TGCGCCAGCAGCGTGCCTAATACCTACGAGCAGTACTTC	CASSVPNTYEQYF
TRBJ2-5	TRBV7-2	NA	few	TGTGCCAGCAGCTTAGGGGTAACCCAGTACTTC	CASSLGVTQYF
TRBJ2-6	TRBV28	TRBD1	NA	TGTGCCAGCAGTTTACCCGGACAGGGTGTCACTGGGGCCAACGTCCTGACTTTC	CASSLPGQGVTGANVLTF
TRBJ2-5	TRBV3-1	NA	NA	TGTGCCAGCAGCCCTGAGCAGCGGCAAGAGACCCAGTACTTC	CASSPEQRQETQYF
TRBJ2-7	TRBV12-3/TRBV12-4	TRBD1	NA	TGTGCCAGCAGTTCAGGGGACAGGGCCGCCTACGAGCAGTACTTC	CASSSGDRAAYEQYF
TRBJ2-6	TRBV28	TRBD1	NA	TGTGCCAGCAGTGGAGACCATACAGGGGCTGGGGCCAACGTCCTGACTTTC	CASSGDHTGAGANVLTF
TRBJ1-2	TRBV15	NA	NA	TGTGCCACCAGCAGAGATCACCGGGGGGGCTACACCTTC	CATSRDHRGGYTF
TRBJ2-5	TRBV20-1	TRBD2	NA	TGCAGTGCTAGAACTTGGACTAGTCAAGAGACCCAGTACTTC	CSARTWTSQETQYF
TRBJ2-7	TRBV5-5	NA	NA	TGTGCCAGCAGCTTGGATTGGGCTGGGGGTCTGGACGAGCAGTACTTC	CASSLDWAGGLDEQYF
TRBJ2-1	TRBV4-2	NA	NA	TGTGCCAGCAGCCAAGATAGGGGAGACAACGCTGAGCAGTTCTTC	CASSQDRGDNAEQFF
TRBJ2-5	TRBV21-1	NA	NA	TGTGCCAGCAGCAAAGTGGGTAGAGAGACCCAGTACTTC	CASSKVGRETQYF
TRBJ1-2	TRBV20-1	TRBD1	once	TGCAGTGCTAGAGATAAAGGGGGCTACTATGGCTACACCTTC	CSARDKGGYYGYTF
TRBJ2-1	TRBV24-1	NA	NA	TGTGCCACCTCCACAACAGGACGTGGGTACAATGAGCAGTTCTTC	CATSTTGRGYNEQFF
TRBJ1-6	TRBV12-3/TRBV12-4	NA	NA	TGTGCCAGCACCCATACAGGGCGGGCTTCACCCCTCCACTTT	CASTHTGRASPLHF
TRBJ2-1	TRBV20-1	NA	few	TGCAGTGCTAGAGATCCGGCGGGGAGCTCCTACAATGAGCAGTTCTTC	CSARDPAGSSYNEQFF
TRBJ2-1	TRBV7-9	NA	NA	TGTTCCAGCAGCCCCGACACCGGCCAGCAGTTCTTC	CSSSPDTGQQFF
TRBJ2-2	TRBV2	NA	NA	TGTGCCAGCCGTCCTCTTCCTCTCAACACCGGGGAGCTGTTTTTT	CASRPLPLNTGELFF
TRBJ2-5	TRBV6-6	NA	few	TGTGCCAGCAGAACCGGGCTTCGGGAGACCCAGTACTTC	CASRTGLRETQYF
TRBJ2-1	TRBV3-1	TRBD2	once	TGTGCCAGCAGCCAAGACACTCTAGCGGGGGTGGAGCAGTTCTTC	CASSQDTLAGVEQFF
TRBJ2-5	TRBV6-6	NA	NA	TGTGCCAGCAGTTCCATTGGACAGAGCTACCAAGAGACCCAGTACTTC	CASSSIGQSYQETQYF
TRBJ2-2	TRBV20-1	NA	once	TGCAGTGCGGCGGGACAGTCTCCAGAGTGGTCCGGGGAGCTGTTTTTT	CSAAGQSPEWSGELFF
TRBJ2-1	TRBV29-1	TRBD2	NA	TGCAGCGTTTCCCCACCGGGAGGTTTGCAGTTCTTC	CSVSPPGGLQFF
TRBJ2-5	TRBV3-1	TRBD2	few	TGTGCCAGCAGCCAAGTACTAGCGGGGGGCCAAGAGACCCAGTACTTC	CASSQVLAGGQETQYF
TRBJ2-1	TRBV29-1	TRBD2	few	TGCAGGGTTAGCGGGGGGGCGAATGAGCAGTTCTTC	CRVSGGANEQFF
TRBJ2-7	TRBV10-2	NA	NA	TGCGCCAGCAGTGGATACGGGAGCTCCTACGAGCAGTACTTC	CASSGYGSSYEQYF
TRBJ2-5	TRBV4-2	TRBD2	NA	TGTGCCAGCAGCCAAGATTACGCCAAACGAGGCGGGGGGCAACAAGAGACCCAGTACTTC	CASSQDYAKRGGGQQETQYF
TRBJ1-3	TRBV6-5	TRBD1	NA	TGTGCCAGCAGAGCCGGACAGGGAGTGTACACCATATATTTT	CASRAGQGVYTIYF
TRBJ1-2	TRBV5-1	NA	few	TGCGCCAGCAGCTTGTGTGAGGGTTGTGGCTACACCTTC	CASSLCEGCGYTF
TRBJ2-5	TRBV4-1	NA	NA	TGCGCCAGCAGCCAAGATCGGCAGGGTGGAGAGACCCAGTACTTC	CASSQDRQGGETQYF
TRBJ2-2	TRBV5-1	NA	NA	TGCGCCAGCAGCCCGGGGGTGATGAGCACCGGGGAGCTGTTTTTT	CASSPGVMSTGELFF
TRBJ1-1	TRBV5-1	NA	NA	TGCGCCAGCAGCTTGGCTCTGGCAAGTAATGCGGCGGACACTGAAGCTTTCTTT	CASSLALASNAADTEAFF
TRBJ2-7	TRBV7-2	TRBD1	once	TGTGCCAGCAGGGCAACGGGACAGGGGGTCTACGAGCAGTACTTC	CASRATGQGVYEQYF
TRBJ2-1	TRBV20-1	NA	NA	TGCAGTGCCGATTGGGGCACCTACAATGAGCAGTTCTTC	CSADWGTYNEQFF
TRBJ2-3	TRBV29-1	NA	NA	TGCAGCGTTGACGAAGTGGTCGCAGATACGCAGTATTTT	CSVDEVVADTQYF
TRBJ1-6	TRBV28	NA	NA	TGTGCCAGCAGTTCCAGCGGGACCCGCTATTCACCCCTCCACTTT	CASSSSGTRYSPLHF